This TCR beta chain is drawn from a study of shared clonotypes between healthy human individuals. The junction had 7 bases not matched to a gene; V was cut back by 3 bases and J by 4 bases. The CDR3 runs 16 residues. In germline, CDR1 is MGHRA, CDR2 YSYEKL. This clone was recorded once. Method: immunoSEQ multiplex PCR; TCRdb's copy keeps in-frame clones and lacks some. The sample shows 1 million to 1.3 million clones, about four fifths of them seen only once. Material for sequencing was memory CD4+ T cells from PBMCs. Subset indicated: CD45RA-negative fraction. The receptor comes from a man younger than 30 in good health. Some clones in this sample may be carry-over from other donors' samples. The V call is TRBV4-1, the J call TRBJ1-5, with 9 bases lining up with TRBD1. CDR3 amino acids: CASSQDDRGTNQPQHF. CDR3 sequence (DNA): TGCGCCAGCAGCCAGGACGACAGGGGGACGAATCAGCCCCAGCATTTT.